The 28 T cell receptor beta chains presented below share a single source sample, sequenced in a study of cytomegalovirus exposure and HLA in healthy donors (dated 2017 in TCRdb). The method behind the library was the immunoSEQ multiplex PCR assay. The multiplex PCR relied on a mix of 60 forward primers for TCR Vbeta segments and 13 reverse primers for TCR Jbeta segments. The immuneACCESS repertoire file appears here via TCRdb, limited to in-frame rearrangements. These files lack a portion of the clones; in checked studies, under half of the deficit traces to unresolved V genes, and the cause of the others is not known. The sample table records about 150,000 clones; roughly 80% of these occur just once. Clones ranked in the top ten supply roughly 1.4% of the sample. Sequencing input: PBMCs. The receptors shown here come from a man aged 18 to 30 in good health and CMV-seronegative.

This rearrangement joins TRBV14 to TRBJ1-2, with D tentatively TRBD1 (5 bases). This CDR3 contains 13 residues. CDR1 is SGHDN, CDR2 FVKESK, per germline. V dropped 4 bases and J dropped 2 bases, with 8 bases sitting between them. CDR3 amino acids: CASSPGGNYGYTF. The CDR3 coding sequence is TGTGCCAGCAGCCCGGGGGGGAACTATGGCTACACCTTC.

The rearrangement uses TRBV18 and TRBJ2-7; D perhaps matches TRBD1 (6 bases). Trimming shortened V by 2 bases and J by 4 bases, and 12 bases separated the two germline ends. CDR1 KGHSH and CDR2 LQKENI come from the germline V gene. This CDR3 has 14 amino acids. CDR3 bases: TGTGCCAGCTCACCATTACAGGGACCTTACGAGCAGTACTTC. Translated: CASSPLQGPYEQYF. Full variable domain (outside the CDR3, taken from reference TRBV18 and TRBJ2-7): NAGVMQNPRHLVRRRGQEARLRCSPMKGHSHVYWYRQLPEEGLKFMVYLQKENIIDESGMPKERFSAEFPKEGPSILRIQQVVRGDSAAYFCASSPLQGPYEQYFGPGTRLTVT.

This sequence joins TRBV7-2 and TRBJ2-7; 9 bases align to TRBD2. The CDR3 runs 15 residues. Trimming cost V 5 bases and J 2 bases; bases outside gene matches: 7. The germline V gene encodes CDR1 SGHTA and CDR2 FQGNSA. The CDR3 spells CASSPGPSGTYEQYF. The CDR3 DNA follows: TGTGCCAGCAGCCCCGGGCCTAGCGGGACCTACGAGCAGTACTTC.

The rearrangement links TRBV5-5 to TRBJ2-3, with D perhaps TRBD2 (5 bases). Trimming removed 2 bases at V and 6 bases at J, with 10 bases between. The CDR3 covers 13 residues. From germline, CDR1 is SGHKS and CDR2 YYEKEE (reference sequence). The CDR3 is CASSFEGSDTQYF. CDR3 sequence (DNA): TGTGCCAGCAGCTTTGAGGGTAGCGATACGCAGTATTTT.

This chain joins TRBV28 and TRBJ2-5; TRBD1 is a possible D gene (6 bases). This CDR3 has 13 amino acids. V was pared by 2 bases and J by 2 bases, with 6 bases between. Germline values: CDR1 MDHEN, CDR2 SYDVKM. DNA of the CDR3: TGTGCCAGCAGTTTACAGGGGCAAGAGACCCAGTACTTC. Translating gives CASSLQGQETQYF.

The rearrangement links TRBV7-9 to TRBJ2-7; unclear D gene. The V and J ends lost 1 base and 0 bases respectively, with 4 bases between them. Germline CDR1 reads SEHNR; CDR2 reads FQNEAQ (reference sequence). This CDR3 has 13 residues. CDR3 amino acids: CASSLVDSYEQYF. The CDR3, as DNA: TGTGCCAGCAGCTTAGTAGACTCCTACGAGCAGTACTTC.

The CDR3 region is CASRQGLRYEQYF. The CDR3 DNA is TGTGCCAGCAGGCAGGGTCTACGGTACGAGCAGTACTTC. J is TRBJ2-7 and V is TRBV6-5, with a tentative D call TRBD1 (5 bases). This CDR3 has 13 residues. The germline V and J ends were trimmed by 6 bases and 4 bases, with 13 bases remaining between them. Germline loops: CDR1 MNHEY, CDR2 SVGAGI.

The chain employs TRBV28 and TRBJ2-1; 7 bases fit TRBD2. V gave up 5 bases and J gave up 6 bases; unmatched junction bases: 10. Germline lookup yields CDR1 MDHEN and CDR2 SYDVKM. CDR3 length: 15 residues. This CDR3 reads CASSPWTRLGNEQFF. CDR3 in DNA: TGTGCCAGCAGTCCCTGGACTAGACTAGGCAATGAGCAGTTCTTC. Variable domain in full (rest from reference TRBV28 and TRBJ2-1): DVKVTQSSRYLVKRTGEKVFLECVQDMDHENMFWYRQDPGLGLRLIYFSYDVKMKEKGDIPEGYSVSREKKERFSLILESASTNQTSMYLCASSPWTRLGNEQFFGPGTRLTVL.

This clone was recorded only once. V usage is TRBV7-9 and J usage is TRBJ2-7, with TRBD2 as a possible D gene (6 bases). The CDR3 is made up of 14 amino acids. Germline-derived CDR1 and CDR2 are SEHNR and FQNEAQ (reference sequence). Trimming removed 3 bases from V and 2 bases from J, with 11 bases in between. The CDR3 coding sequence is TGTGCCAGCAGCTTCGCGGGACCAACCTACGAGCAGTACTTC. As protein: CASSFAGPTYEQYF.

The chain recombines TRBV27 with TRBJ2-7; no firm D call. The CDR3 has 13 amino acids. Trimming pared 6 bases from V and 2 bases from J, leaving 11 bases between. Germline V lookup: CDR1 MNHEY, CDR2 SMNVEV (reference sequence). The CDR3 bases are TGTGCCAGCAGCACCACTGGGCCCTACGAGCAGTACTTC. This gives the protein CASSTTGPYEQYF.

This chain links TRBV2 with TRBJ2-5, with 7 nucleotides matching TRBD1. The J call is uncertain, as TRBJ2-7 better fits the DNA end. Germline V gene data show CDR1 as SNHLY and CDR2 as FYNNEI. CDR3 length equals 15 residues. The CDR3 here is CASSSGTALSYEQYF. CDR3 nucleotide sequence: TGTGCCAGCAGTTCCGGGACAGCCTTATCCTACGAGCAGTACTTC.

The chain employs TRBV30 and TRBJ2-3, with 9 bases fitting TRBD2. CDR1 and CDR2 (germline): GTSNPN, SVGIG (reference sequence). Trimming cost V 4 bases and J 13 bases; bases outside gene matches: 12. The CDR3 is 13 amino acids. CDR3 sequence: CAWTLGTSRTKYF. CDR3 nucleotides: TGTGCCTGGACGTTAGGGACTAGCCGGACGAAGTATTTT.

The chain employs TRBV6-5 and TRBJ2-2; no definite D call. The CDR3 extends over 11 amino acids. V was shortened by 4 bases and J by 6 bases, with 3 bases between the two germline ends. Germline CDR1 is MNHEY and CDR2 is SVGAGI. The chain's CDR3 is CASSSAGELFF. Here the CDR3 DNA reads TGTGCCAGCAGTTCGGCCGGGGAGCTGTTTTTT.

The J gene is TRBJ1-1, the V gene TRBV5-4; D not resolved. Germline V CDR1 and CDR2: SGHNT, YYREEE (reference sequence). This CDR3 has 12 residues. Trimming pared 3 bases from V and 4 bases from J, leaving 7 bases between. The DNA of the CDR3 is TGTGCCAGCAGCTCCCTCGTCACTGAAGCTTTCTTT. Translated: CASSSLVTEAFF.

The rearrangement joins TRBV5-1 to TRBJ2-7; TRBD1 matches at 7 bases. V shed 5 bases, J shed 6 bases, and the junction held 11 bases outside the gene matches. Germline CDR1 reads SGHRS; CDR2 reads YFSETQ. CDR3 length equals 14 residues. The CDR3 here is CASRPETGSPEQYF. CDR3 sequence (DNA): TGCGCCAGCAGACCAGAGACAGGGTCCCCCGAGCAGTACTTC.

V is TRBV2 and J is TRBJ1-2, with D unresolved. V gave up 3 bases and J gave up 8 bases, with 7 bases separating them. Germline CDR1 SNHLY, CDR2 FYNNEI. The CDR3 spans 11 residues. In nucleotides, the CDR3 is TGTGCCAGCAGTGAGCTCGGGGGCTACACCTTC. Its translation: CASSELGGYTF.

In this sample, this clone turned up a few times. The chain links TRBV13 to TRBJ1-1; perhaps TRBD1 as D (6 bases). Germline V gene data show CDR1 as PRHDT and CDR2 as FYEKMQ (reference sequence). The length of the CDR3 is 17 residues. Deletions cut 0 bases from V and 0 bases from J, with 14 bases between. CDR3 DNA sequence: TGTGCCAGCAGCTTAGGGGTACGGACAGTCATGAACACTGAAGCTTTCTTT. Translation gives CASSLGVRTVMNTEAFF.

V is TRBV9 and J is TRBJ2-7; 13 bases agree with TRBD2. The CDR3 has 16 amino acids. V gave up 0 bases and J gave up 2 bases; unmatched junction bases: 2. CDR1 is SGDLS and CDR2 is YYNGEE in the germline V gene. The CDR3: CASSVEGLAGPYEQYF. The CDR3 coding sequence is TGTGCCAGCAGCGTAGAGGGACTAGCGGGACCCTACGAGCAGTACTTC.

The chain has TRBV27 and TRBJ1-6; D is unclear. From germline, CDR1 is MNHEY and CDR2 SMNVEV (reference sequence). V was pared by 2 bases and J by 9 bases, with 17 bases between. The CDR3 length is 16 residues. CDR3 nucleotides: TGTGCCAGCAGTTTAGGAGGACCCCCTTATGGTTCACCCCTCCACTTT. It codes for CASSLGGPPYGSPLHF.

This sequence joins TRBV4-1 and TRBJ2-7; 9 positions match TRBD2. V lost 1 base, J lost 6 bases, and 13 bases stayed unmatched. Germline V gives CDR1 MGHRA, CDR2 YSYEKL. The CDR3 spans 17 residues. CDR3 DNA sequence: TGCGCCAGCAGCCAAGCCCTAGCGGGACTCGACCTCAGCGAGCAGTACTTC. This codes for CASSQALAGLDLSEQYF.

The chain is built from TRBV10-3 and TRBJ2-6; 7 bases are shared with TRBD2. V dropped 2 bases and J dropped 4; count of bases not matched to a gene: 8. CDR1 ENHRY and CDR2 SYGVKD come from the germline V gene. CDR3 size: 17 residues. The CDR3 nucleotides read TGTGCCATCAGTGAGAGTGGGGCGGGAGAAGGGGCCAACGTCCTGACTTTC. Translating it yields CAISESGAGEGANVLTF.

This chain connects TRBV5-4 to TRBJ1-1; 10 bases map to TRBD1. Germline V lookup: CDR1 SGHNT, CDR2 YYREEE (reference sequence). CDR3 length: 17 amino acids. Trimming took 4 bases from V and 0 from J; bases not matched to a gene: 9. The CDR3 reads CASSGDRGQRMNTEAFF. In nucleotides, the CDR3 is TGTGCCAGCAGCGGAGACAGGGGGCAGAGGATGAACACTGAAGCTTTCTTT.

This sequence joins TRBV7-9 and TRBJ2-1, with 7 bases lining up with TRBD2. Trimming removed 4 bases from V and 8 bases from J; junction bases left unmatched: 8. The CDR3 sequence is 14 residues long. Germline V lookup: CDR1 SEHNR, CDR2 FQNEAQ (reference sequence). CDR3 sequence: CASSSLATSDEQFF. The CDR3 DNA reads as TGTGCCAGCAGCTCCCTCGCAACTAGCGATGAGCAGTTCTTC.

This sequence joins TRBV5-6 and TRBJ1-1, with D possibly TRBD1 on 5 matching bases. V was shortened by 3 bases and J by 5 bases, with 17 bases between the two germline ends. Per the germline V gene, CDR1 is SGHDT and CDR2 is YYEEEE. The CDR3 runs 15 residues. CDR3 DNA: TGTGCCAGCAGCTCAGGGTTTCTTATGGGGACTGAAGCTTTCTTT. It yields the protein CASSSGFLMGTEAFF.

The rearrangement joins TRBV9 to TRBJ2-7; a possible D gene is TRBD1 (5 bases). The CDR3 spans 13 residues. The V and J ends lost 1 base and 5 bases respectively, with 10 bases between them. The germline gives CDR1 SGDLS, CDR2 YYNGEE. The CDR3 nucleotides read TGTGCCAGCAGCGTAAGCCCCAGGGACGAGCAGTACTTC. This translates into CASSVSPRDEQYF.

This chain links TRBV28 with TRBJ1-2, with 9 bases lining up with TRBD1. V dropped 5 bases and J dropped 4; count of bases not matched to a gene: 8. CDR1 is MDHEN and CDR2 is SYDVKM in the germline V gene. The CDR3 has 15 residues. CDR3 sequence: CASSLRDRVGYGYTF. The CDR3 nucleotides are TGTGCCAGCAGTCTCCGGGACAGGGTTGGCTATGGCTACACCTTC.

V gene TRBV4-1 combines with J gene TRBJ2-1; 10 nucleotides match TRBD2. The CDR3 runs 20 residues. Germline CDR1 and CDR2: MGHRA and YSYEKL. V shed 0 bases and J 9 bases; nucleotides not matched to a gene: 20. The CDR3 loop reads CASSQERGRHSGTSASEQFF. The CDR3 DNA follows: TGCGCCAGCAGCCAAGAAAGGGGACGGCACTCCGGGACTAGCGCGAGTGAGCAGTTCTTC.

This clone was picked up a small number of times. This chain links TRBV7-9 with TRBJ2-1; 8 bases line up with TRBD2. V shed 5 bases and J 4 bases; nucleotides not matched to a gene: 10. The length of the CDR3 is 16 residues. Germline V gene sequence: CDR1 SEHNR, CDR2 FQNEAQ (reference sequence). The DNA of the CDR3 is TGTGCCAGCAGCCTCCTGAGGCCTAGCGGGTACAATGAGCAGTTCTTC. This translates into CASSLLRPSGYNEQFF.